The clone carrying this TCR beta chain was found many times. Its target is unknown. Pregnant or lactating patients were excluded, as were those with uncontrolled infection or other autoimmune disease. These data come from a study of T cells in Graves' hyperthyroidism and ophthalmopathy. Findings and caveats of the study: Ophthalmopathy and stable hyperthyroidism were told apart by a 13 V-J model.

It was RNA transcripts that yielded the amplified TCR beta CDR3 regions. First-round RT-PCR of the TCR CDR3 relied on the HTBI primer set. MiXCR was run by TCRdb on the multiplex PCR reads, yielding one entry per CDR3 protein. The repertoire includes about 570,000 distinct CDR3 sequences, roughly 50% of them detected once, and under 20% sits in the top ten. CDR1 is DFQATT, CDR2 SNEGSKA, per germline (reference sequence). CDR3 length equals 13 residues. V was pared by 5 bases and J by 3 bases, with 6 bases of the junction left unmatched. The rearrangement joins TRBV20-1 to TRBJ2-7; 8 nucleotides match TRBD2. The TCR sequence derives from an adult woman with Graves' disease, either hyperthyroidism or ophthalmopathy (not recorded which). The sample taken for sequencing was peripheral blood or thyroid tissue (not recorded which). CDR3 sequence: CSACSGTSYEQYF. CDR3 sequence (DNA): TGCAGTGCTTGTAGCGGGACTAGCTACGAGCAGTACTTC.